The 9 T cell receptor beta chains below were found in one sample sequenced in a study of response to subunit inactivated influenza vaccine. A single record per CDR3 protein comes from TCRdb applying MiXCR to the RT-PCR reads. Of 650,000 to 800,000 distinct CDR3 sequences in the sample, roughly 18% were seen once. The sample was PBMCs from blood, taken around 5 days after vaccination. These receptors originate from a man between 45 and 60 years old who received an inactivated influenza vaccine.

The chain joins TRBV20-1 to TRBJ2-5; no clear D. V was clipped by 5 bases and J by 5 bases, with 12 bases between them. The germline V gene has CDR1 DFQATT and CDR2 SNEGSKA (reference sequence). This CDR3 spans 12 amino acids. This CDR3 is CSARPALETQYF. As DNA, the CDR3 is TGCAGTGCTCGCCCCGCTTTGGAGACCCAGTACTTC.

This chain uses TRBV10-1 with TRBJ2-7; D might be TRBD2 (6 bases). This CDR3 spans 13 amino acids. Trimming shortened V by 3 bases and J by 7 bases, and 13 bases separated the two germline ends. Germline loops: CDR1 WNHNN, CDR2 SYGVQD (reference sequence). The CDR3 DNA is TGCGCCAGCAGTGAACCCGGAGGAGGGGAGCAGTACTTC. Translating it yields CASSEPGGGEQYF.

V and J are TRBV3-1 and TRBJ2-1; D is perhaps TRBD1 (6 bases). This CDR3 contains 15 residues. Trimming took off 0 bases at V and 2 bases at J, with 8 bases between the two ends. CDR1 LGHDT and CDR2 YNNKEL come from the germline V gene (reference sequence). CDR3 nucleotide sequence: TGTGCCAGCAGCCAAGAAGGGACACCCTACAATGAGCAGTTCTTC. Translated: CASSQEGTPYNEQFF.

This clonotype was counted only a few times. CDR3 residues: CASSKPGQYNEQFF. The CDR3 nucleotides read TGTGCCAGCAGCAAACCGGGACAGTACAATGAGCAGTTCTTC. The chain recombines TRBV5-5 with TRBJ2-1; the match to TRBD1 covers 7 bases. Germline values: CDR1 SGHKS, CDR2 YYEKEE (reference sequence). The CDR3 runs to 14 residues. The junction had 5 bases not matched to a gene; V was cut back by 4 bases and J by 4 bases.

The chain has TRBV28 and TRBJ2-7, with 9 bases matching TRBD2. Germline lookup yields CDR1 MDHEN and CDR2 SYDVKM. V trimming: 7 bases; J trimming: 0 bases; junction bases outside the gene matches: 10. This CDR3 is 16 amino acids long. The chain's CDR3 is CASNPIAGASSYEQYF. CDR3 nucleotides: TGTGCCAGCAATCCTATAGCGGGGGCGAGCTCCTACGAGCAGTACTTC. The variable domain in full, completed from reference TRBV28 and TRBJ2-7, reads DVKVTQSSRYLVKRTGEKVFLECVQDMDHENMFWYRQDPGLGLRLIYFSYDVKMKEKGDIPEGYSVSREKKERFSLILESASTNQTSMYLCASNPIAGASSYEQYFGPGTRLTVT.

This clonotype was seen only once. The junction departs from the called germline gene at one end, perhaps through a read error. The V and J genes are TRBV5-6 and TRBJ2-2; no reliable D call. Germline CDR1 reads SGHDT; CDR2 reads YYEEEE. This CDR3 contains 15 residues. Here the CDR3 reads CARSLRRHVTGELFF. For the CDR3, the DNA is TGTGCCAGGAGCTTGCGGAGACACGTCACCGGGGAGCTGTTTTTT.

V and J are TRBV5-1 and TRBJ2-2; D may be TRBD2 (6 bases). V lost 0 bases and J 4 bases, leaving 13 bases between the germline ends. CDR1 is SGHRS and CDR2 is YFSETQ in the germline V gene. This CDR3 has 16 residues. This chain's CDR3 is CASSLGTTRFTGELFF. In DNA, the CDR3 is TGCGCCAGCAGCTTGGGGACTACCCGGTTCACCGGGGAGCTGTTTTTT.

This clonotype came up a few times. The chain uses TRBV11-1 and TRBJ2-6, with D uncertain. Deletions cut 4 bases from V and 0 bases from J, with 19 bases between. Germline assignment: CDR1 SGHAT and CDR2 FQDESV (reference sequence). The CDR3 spans 19 residues. CDR3 DNA sequence: TGTGCCAGCAGCTCCCCTTTCCTACCGTGGCGCTCTGGGGCCAACGTCCTGACTTTC. This codes for CASSSPFLPWRSGANVLTF.

This clonotype appeared a few times. V is TRBV6-1 and J is TRBJ1-3; the match to TRBD1 covers 7 bases. The length of the CDR3 is 15 residues. CDR1 and CDR2 from the germline V gene are MNHNS and SASEGT. J lost 4 bases, V lost 5 bases, and 8 bases had no gene match. The CDR3 DNA reads as TGTGCCAGCAGTCGAGAACAGGGGTTAGGAAACACCATATATTTT. Its translation is CASSREQGLGNTIYF.